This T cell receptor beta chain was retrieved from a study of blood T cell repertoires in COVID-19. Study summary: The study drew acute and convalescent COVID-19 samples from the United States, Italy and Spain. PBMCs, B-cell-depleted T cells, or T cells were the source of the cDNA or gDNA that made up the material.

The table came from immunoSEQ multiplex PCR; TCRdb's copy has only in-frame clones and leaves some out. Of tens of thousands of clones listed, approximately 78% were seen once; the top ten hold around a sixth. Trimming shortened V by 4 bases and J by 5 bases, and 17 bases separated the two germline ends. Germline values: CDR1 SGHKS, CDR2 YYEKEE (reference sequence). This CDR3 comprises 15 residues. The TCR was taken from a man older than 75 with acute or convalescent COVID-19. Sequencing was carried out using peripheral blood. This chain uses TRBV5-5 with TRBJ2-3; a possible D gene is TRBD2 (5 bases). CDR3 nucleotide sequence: TGTGCCAGCAGCCCTCGGTCTCGAGGGCAAGATACGCAGTATTTT. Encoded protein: CASSPRSRGQDTQYF.